This T cell receptor beta chain is from a study of patients and donors after allogeneic stem cell transplantation. TCRdb reprocessed the RT-PCR reads with MiXCR, giving one entry per CDR3 protein. Of about 57,000 distinct CDR3 sequences in the sample, about an eighth were seen once. This clonotype was observed a handful of times. V lost 4 bases, J lost 2 bases, and 5 bases stayed unmatched. CDR1 and CDR2 from the germline V gene are SGDLS and YYNGEE. This CDR3 spans 14 amino acids. This chain links TRBV9 with TRBJ2-7; 8 bases map to TRBD1. This TCR came from a human donor who was either an allogeneic HSCT recipient or a stem cell or donor lymphocyte infusion donor (not recorded which). It is not recorded whose cells these are; they may come from a transplant donor. The sequencing sample was made of blood, either unsorted or a sorted T cell fraction (not recorded which). The CDR3 coding sequence is TGTGCCAGCAGCTGGGGACAGGCCCCCTACGAGCAGTACTTC. This translates into CASSWGQAPYEQYF.